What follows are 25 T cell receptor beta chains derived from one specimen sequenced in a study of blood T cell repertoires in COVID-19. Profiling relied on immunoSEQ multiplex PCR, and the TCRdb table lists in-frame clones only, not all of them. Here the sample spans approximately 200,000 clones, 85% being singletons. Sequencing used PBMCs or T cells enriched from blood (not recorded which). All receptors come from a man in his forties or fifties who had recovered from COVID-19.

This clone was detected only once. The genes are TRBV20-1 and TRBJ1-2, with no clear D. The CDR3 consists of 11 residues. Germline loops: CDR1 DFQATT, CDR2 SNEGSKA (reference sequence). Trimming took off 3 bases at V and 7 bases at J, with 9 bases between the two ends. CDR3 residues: CSARIYGGYTF. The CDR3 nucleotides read TGCAGTGCTAGGATTTACGGTGGCTACACCTTC.

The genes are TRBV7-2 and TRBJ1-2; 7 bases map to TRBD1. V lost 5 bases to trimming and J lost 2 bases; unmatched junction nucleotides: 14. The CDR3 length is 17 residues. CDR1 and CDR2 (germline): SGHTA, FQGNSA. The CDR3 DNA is TGTGCCAGCAGCCCCCAAGCCTCCGGGACAGCCAACTATGGCTACACCTTC. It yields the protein CASSPQASGTANYGYTF.

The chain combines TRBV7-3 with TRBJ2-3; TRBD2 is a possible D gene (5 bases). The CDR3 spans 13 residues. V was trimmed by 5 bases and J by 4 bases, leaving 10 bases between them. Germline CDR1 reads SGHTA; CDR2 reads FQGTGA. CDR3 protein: CASSRGIADTQYF. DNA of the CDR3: TGTGCCAGCAGCCGAGGGATTGCAGATACGCAGTATTTT.

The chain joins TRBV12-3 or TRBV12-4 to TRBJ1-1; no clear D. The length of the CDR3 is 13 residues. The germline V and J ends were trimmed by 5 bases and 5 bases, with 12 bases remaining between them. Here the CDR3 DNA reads TGTGCCAGCAGTCGCCCATCGGGAACTGAAGCTTTCTTT. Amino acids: CASSRPSGTEAFF.

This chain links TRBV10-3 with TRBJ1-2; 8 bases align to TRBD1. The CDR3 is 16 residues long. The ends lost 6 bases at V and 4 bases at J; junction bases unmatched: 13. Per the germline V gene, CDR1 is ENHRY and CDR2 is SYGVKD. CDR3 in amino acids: CAISAGQGNRGYGYTF. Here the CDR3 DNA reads TGTGCCATCAGCGCTGGACAGGGAAATAGGGGCTATGGCTACACCTTC.

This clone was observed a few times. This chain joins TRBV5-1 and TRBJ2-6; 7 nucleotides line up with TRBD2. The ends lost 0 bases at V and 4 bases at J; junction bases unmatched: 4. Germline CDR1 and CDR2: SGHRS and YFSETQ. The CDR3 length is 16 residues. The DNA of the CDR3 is TGCGCCAGCAGCTTGGTGGGAGGGATCGGGGCCAACGTCCTGACTTTC. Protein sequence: CASSLVGGIGANVLTF.

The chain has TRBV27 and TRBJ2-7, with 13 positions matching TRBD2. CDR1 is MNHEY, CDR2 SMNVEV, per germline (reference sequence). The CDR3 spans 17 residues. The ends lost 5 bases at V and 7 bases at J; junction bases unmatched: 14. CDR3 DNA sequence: TGTGCCAGCAGTACCCCCGGGACTAGCGGGAACCCCGGGGAGCAGTACTTC. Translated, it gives CASSTPGTSGNPGEQYF.

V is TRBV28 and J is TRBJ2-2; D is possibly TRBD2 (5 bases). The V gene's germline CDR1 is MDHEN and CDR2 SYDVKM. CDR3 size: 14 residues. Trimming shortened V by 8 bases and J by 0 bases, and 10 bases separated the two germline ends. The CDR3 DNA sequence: TGTGCCAGCGGCGGAGGCACGAACACCGGGGAGCTGTTTTTT. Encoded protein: CASGGGTNTGELFF.

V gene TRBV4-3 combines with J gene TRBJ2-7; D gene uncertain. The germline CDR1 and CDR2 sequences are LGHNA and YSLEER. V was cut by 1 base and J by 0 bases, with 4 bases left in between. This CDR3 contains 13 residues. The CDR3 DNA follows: TGCGCCAGCAGCCAAGCTATCTCCTACGAGCAGTACTTC. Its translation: CASSQAISYEQYF.

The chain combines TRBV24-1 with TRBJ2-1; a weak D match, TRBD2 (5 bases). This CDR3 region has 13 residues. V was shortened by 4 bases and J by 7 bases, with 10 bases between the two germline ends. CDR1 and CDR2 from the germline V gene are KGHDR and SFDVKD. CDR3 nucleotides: TGTGCCACCAGTGAAGTGGGAGTAAATGAGCAGTTCTTC. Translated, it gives CATSEVGVNEQFF.

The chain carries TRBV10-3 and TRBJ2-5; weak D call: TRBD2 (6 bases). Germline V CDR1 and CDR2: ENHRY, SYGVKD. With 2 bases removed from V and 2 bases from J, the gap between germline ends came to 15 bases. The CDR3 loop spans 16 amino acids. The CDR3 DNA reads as TGTGCCATCAGTGAGCCACTCATAGCGGAACAAGAGACCCAGTACTTC. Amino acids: CAISEPLIAEQETQYF.

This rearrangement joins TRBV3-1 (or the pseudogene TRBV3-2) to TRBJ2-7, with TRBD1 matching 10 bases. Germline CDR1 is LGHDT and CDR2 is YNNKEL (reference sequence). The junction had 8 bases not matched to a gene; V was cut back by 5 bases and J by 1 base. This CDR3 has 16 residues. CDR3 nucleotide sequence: TGTGCCAGCAGCGGTTACCCGGGACAGGGGTCCTACGAGCAGTACTTC. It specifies CASSGYPGQGSYEQYF.

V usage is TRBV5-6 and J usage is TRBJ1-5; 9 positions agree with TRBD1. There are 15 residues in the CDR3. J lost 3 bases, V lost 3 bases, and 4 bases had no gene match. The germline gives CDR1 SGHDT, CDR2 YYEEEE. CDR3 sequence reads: CASSWGQGTNQPQHF. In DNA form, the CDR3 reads TGTGCCAGCAGCTGGGGACAGGGCACCAATCAGCCCCAGCATTTT. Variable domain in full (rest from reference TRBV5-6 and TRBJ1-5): DAGVTQSPTHLIKTRGQQVTLRCSPKSGHDTVSWYQQALGQGPQFIFQYYEEEERQRGNFPDRFSGHQFPNYSSELNVNALLLGDSALYLCASSWGQGTNQPQHFGDGTRLSIL.

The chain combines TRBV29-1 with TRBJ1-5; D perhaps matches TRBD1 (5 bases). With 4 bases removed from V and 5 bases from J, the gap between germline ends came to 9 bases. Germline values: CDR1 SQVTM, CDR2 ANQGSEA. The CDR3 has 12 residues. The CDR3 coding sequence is TGCAGCGTTGCCCAGGGTGATCAGCCCCAGCATTTT. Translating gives CSVAQGDQPQHF.

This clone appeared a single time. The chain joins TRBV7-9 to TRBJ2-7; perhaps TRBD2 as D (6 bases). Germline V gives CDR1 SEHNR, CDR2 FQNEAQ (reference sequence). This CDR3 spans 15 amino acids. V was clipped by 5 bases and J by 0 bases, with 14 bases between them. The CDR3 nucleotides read TGTGCCAGCAGCCCCACCGGGACTCGCTCCTACGAGCAGTACTTC. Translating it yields CASSPTGTRSYEQYF.

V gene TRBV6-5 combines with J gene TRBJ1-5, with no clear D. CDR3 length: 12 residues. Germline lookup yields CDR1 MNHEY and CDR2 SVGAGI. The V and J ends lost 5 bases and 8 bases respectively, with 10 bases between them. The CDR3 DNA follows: TGTGCCAGCAGTCCTCGACGGGAGCCCCAGCATTTT. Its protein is CASSPRREPQHF.

CDR3 nucleotide sequence: TGTGCCAGCAGCCCCGGGACAGGTTATACTTACGAGCAGTACTTC. Protein product: CASSPGTGYTYEQYF. The rearrangement links TRBV5-6 to TRBJ2-7, with 8 bases identical to TRBD1. CDR1 and CDR2 (germline): SGHDT, YYEEEE. The CDR3 covers 15 residues. J was trimmed by 4 bases and V by 4 bases; bases with no gene match: 10.

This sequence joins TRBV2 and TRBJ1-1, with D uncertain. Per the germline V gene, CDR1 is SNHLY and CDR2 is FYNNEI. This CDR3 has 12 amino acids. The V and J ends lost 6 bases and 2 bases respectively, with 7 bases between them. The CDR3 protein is CASRRPNTEAFF. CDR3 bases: TGTGCCAGCAGGAGGCCAAACACTGAAGCTTTCTTT.

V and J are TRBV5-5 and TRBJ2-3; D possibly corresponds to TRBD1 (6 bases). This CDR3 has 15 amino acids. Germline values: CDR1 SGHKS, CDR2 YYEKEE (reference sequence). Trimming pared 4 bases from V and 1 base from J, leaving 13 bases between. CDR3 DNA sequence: TGTGCCAGCAGCCTCGTCGGACAGCGCACAGATACGCAGTATTTT. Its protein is CASSLVGQRTDTQYF.

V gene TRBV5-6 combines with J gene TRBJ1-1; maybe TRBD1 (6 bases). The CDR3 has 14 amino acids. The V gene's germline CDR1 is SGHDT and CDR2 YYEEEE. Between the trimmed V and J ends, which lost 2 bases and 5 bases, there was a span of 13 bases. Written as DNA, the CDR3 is TGTGCCAGCAGCTTATGGGGGCAGGGGACTGAAGCTTTCTTT. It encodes CASSLWGQGTEAFF.

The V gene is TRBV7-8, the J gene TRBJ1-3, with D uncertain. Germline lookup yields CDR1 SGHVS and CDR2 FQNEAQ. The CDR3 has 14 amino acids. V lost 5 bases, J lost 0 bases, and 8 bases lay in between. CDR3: CASSPRFSGNTIYF. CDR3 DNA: TGTGCCAGCAGCCCCCGGTTCTCTGGAAACACCATATATTTT. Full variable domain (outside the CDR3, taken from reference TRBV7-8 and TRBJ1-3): GAGVSQSPRYKVAKRGQDVALRCDPISGHVSLFWYQQALGQGPEFLTYFQNEAQLDKSGLPSDRFFAERPEGSVSTLKIQRTQQEDSAVYLCASSPRFSGNTIYFGEGSWLTVV.

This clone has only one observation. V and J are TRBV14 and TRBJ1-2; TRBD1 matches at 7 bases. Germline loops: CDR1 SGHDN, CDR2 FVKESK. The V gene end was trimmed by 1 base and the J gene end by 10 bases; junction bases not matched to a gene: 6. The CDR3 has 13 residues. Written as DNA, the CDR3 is TGTGCCAGCAGCCAAGCTCAACAGGGGCCCTACACCTTC. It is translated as CASSQAQQGPYTF.

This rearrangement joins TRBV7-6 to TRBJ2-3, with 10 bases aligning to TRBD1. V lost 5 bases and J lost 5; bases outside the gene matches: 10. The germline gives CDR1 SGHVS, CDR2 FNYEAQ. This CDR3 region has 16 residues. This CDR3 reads CASSTVDRGLKDTQYF. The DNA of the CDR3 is TGTGCCAGCAGCACCGTCGACAGGGGGCTTAAAGATACGCAGTATTTT.

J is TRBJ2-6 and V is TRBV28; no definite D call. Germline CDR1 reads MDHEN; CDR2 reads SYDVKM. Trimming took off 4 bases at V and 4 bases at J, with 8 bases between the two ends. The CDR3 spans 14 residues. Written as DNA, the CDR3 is TGTGCCAGCAGTTCTCCCGTGGGGGCCAACGTCCTGACTTTC. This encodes CASSSPVGANVLTF.

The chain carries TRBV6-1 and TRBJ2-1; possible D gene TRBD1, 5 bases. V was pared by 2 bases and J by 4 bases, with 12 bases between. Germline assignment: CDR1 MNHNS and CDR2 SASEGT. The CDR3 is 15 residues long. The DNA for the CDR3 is TGTGCCAGCAGTGAATGGGGCGAGCCATACAATGAGCAGTTCTTC. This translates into CASSEWGEPYNEQFF.